These T cell receptor beta chains were read from a single sample in a study of blood T cell repertoires in COVID-19. Repertoires were generated with immunoSEQ multiplex PCR, while TCRdb's copy carries only in-frame clones and drops some. Of under 75,000 clones listed, over 55% are singletons. The sequenced sample was peripheral blood. These receptors all come from a woman in her 70s with COVID-19, enrolled during active disease. CDR3s leave out the opening cysteine and the closing phenylalanine or tryptophan.

>TRBV7-3|TRBJ1-5
ASSLSPDQPQH
>TRBV7-7|TRBJ2-5
ASSPGLAGVGETQY
>TRBV7-9|TRBJ2-7
ASSLDRATSEQY
>TRBV11-2|TRBJ2-2
ASSLDLGELF
>TRBV4-3|TRBJ1-1
ASSQDRGANTEAF
>TRBV20-1|TRBJ2-1
SAGDYNEQF
>TRBV5-1|TRBJ1-2
ASSLDGRGYGYT
>TRBV7-9|TRBJ1-1
ASSASETEAF
>TRBV29-1|TRBJ1-1
SVAGRGGNTEAF
>TRBV12-3/TRBV12-4|TRBJ1-5
ASSFDRPGDQH
>TRBV6-6|TRBJ1-2
ASSPPGALSYGYT
>TRBV2|TRBJ2-7
ASSDGHVPYEQY
>TRBV27|TRBJ2-6
ASTQLGSGANVLT
>TRBV4-1|TRBJ1-1
ASSQGNSLNTEAF
>TRBV5-1|TRBJ2-5
ASRGGGSQETQY
>TRBV5-6|TRBJ2-1
ASRLADQQF
>TRBV19|TRBJ1-5
ASSSNTGGGQPQH
>TRBV2|TRBJ1-2
ASSEATGGSINYGYT
>TRBV6-5|TRBJ1-3
ASTPDYSGNTIY
>TRBV2|TRBJ1-4
ASSEDRGANEKLF
>TRBV29-1|TRBJ2-6
SALSGANVLT
>TRBV12-5|TRBJ1-2
ASALDRAGGYT
>TRBV19|TRBJ1-5
ASSIPGGTISNQPQH
>TRBV7-8|TRBJ1-5
ASSRGGLGEAQH
>TRBV7-8|TRBJ2-3
ASSLPVRTDTQY
>TRBV19|TRBJ2-2
ASTKRAPSNTGELF
>TRBV5-1|TRBJ1-3
ASSLGDRGSGNTIY
>TRBV12-3/TRBV12-4|TRBJ1-1
ASAGQMNTEAF
>TRBV18|TRBJ2-3
ASSSIREGDTQY
>TRBV6-6|TRBJ1-1
ASRETQRAF
>TRBV11-3|TRBJ2-1
ASSLDSGSYNEQF
>TRBV5-1|TRBJ2-5
ASSLRRGTSASVETQY